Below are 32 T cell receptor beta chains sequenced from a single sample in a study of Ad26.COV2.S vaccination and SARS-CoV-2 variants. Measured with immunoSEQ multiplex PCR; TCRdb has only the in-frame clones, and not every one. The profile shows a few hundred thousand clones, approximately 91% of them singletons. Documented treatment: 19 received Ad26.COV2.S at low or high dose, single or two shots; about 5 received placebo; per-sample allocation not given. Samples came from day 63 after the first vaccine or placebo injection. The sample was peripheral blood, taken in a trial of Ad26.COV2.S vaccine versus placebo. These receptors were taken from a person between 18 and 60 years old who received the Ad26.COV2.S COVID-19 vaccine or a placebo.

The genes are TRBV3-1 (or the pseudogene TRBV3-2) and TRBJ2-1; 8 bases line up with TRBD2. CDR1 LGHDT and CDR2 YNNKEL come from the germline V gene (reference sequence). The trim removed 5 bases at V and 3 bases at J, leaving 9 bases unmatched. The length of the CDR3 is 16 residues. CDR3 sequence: CASSLAAGAHYNEQFF. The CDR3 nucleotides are TGTGCCAGCAGCTTGGCAGCGGGAGCCCACTACAATGAGCAGTTCTTC.

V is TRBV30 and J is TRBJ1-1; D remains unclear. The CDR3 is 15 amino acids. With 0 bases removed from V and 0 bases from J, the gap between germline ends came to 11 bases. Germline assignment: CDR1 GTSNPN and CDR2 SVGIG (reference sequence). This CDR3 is CAWSVEGLMNTEAFF. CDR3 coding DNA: TGTGCCTGGAGTGTTGAAGGACTGATGAACACTGAAGCTTTCTTT.

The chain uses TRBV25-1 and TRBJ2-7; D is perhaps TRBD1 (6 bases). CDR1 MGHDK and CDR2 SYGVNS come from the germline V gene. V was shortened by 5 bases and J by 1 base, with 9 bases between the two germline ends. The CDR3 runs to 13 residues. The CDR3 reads CASSSTGSYEQYF. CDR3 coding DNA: TGTGCCAGCAGTTCGACAGGTTCCTACGAGCAGTACTTC.

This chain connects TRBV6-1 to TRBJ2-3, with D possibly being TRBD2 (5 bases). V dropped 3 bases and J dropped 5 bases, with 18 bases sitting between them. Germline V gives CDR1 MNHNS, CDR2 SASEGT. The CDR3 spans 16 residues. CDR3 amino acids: CASSEVGAGIGDTQYF. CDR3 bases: TGTGCCAGCAGTGAGGTTGGAGCCGGGATCGGAGATACGCAGTATTTT.

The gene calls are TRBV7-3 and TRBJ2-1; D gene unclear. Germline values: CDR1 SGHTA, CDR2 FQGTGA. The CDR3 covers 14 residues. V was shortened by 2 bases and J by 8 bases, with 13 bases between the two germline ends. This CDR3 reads CASSLLGLGHEQFF. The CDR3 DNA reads TGTGCCAGCAGCTTACTGGGCCTCGGGCATGAGCAGTTCTTC.

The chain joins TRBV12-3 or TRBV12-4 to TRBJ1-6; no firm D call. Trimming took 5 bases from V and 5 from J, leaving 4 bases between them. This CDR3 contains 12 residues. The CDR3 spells CASSQDNSPLHF. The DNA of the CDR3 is TGTGCCAGCAGTCAAGATAATTCACCCCTCCACTTT.

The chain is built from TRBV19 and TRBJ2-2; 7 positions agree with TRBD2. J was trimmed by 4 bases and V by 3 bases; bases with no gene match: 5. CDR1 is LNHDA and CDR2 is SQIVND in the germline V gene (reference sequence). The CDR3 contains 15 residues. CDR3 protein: CASSIGGGFTGELFF. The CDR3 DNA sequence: TGTGCCAGTAGTATTGGCGGGGGATTCACCGGGGAGCTGTTTTTT.

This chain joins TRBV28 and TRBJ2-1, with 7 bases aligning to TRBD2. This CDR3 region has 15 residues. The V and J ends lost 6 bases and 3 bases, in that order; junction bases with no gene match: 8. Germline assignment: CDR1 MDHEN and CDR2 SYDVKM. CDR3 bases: TGTGCCAGCAGCCCTGGGCTAGCGGACTACAATGAGCAGTTCTTC. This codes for CASSPGLADYNEQFF.

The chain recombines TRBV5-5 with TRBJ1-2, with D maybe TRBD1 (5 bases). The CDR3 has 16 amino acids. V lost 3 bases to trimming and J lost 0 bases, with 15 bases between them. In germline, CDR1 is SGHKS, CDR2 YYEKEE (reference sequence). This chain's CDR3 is CASSSGRGPTNYGYTF. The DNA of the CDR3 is TGTGCCAGCAGCTCAGGCCGGGGCCCTACTAACTATGGCTACACCTTC.

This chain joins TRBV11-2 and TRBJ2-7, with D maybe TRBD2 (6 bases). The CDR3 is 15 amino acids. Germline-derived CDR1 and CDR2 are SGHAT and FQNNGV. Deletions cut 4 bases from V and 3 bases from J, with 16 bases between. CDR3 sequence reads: CASSSVGGSLYEQYF. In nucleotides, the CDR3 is TGTGCCAGCAGCTCCGTCGGGGGATCTCTCTACGAGCAGTACTTC.

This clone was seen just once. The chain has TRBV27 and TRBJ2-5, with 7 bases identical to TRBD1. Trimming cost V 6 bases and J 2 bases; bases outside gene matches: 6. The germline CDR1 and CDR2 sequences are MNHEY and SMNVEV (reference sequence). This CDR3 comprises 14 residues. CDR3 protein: CASSPDRIQETQYF. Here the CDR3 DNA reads TGTGCCAGCAGCCCGGACAGGATACAAGAGACCCAGTACTTC.

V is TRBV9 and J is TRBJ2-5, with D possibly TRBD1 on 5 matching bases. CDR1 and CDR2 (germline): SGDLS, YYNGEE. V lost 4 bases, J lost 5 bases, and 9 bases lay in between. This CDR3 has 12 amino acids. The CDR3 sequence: CASSKGWETQYF. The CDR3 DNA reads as TGTGCCAGCAGCAAGGGGTGGGAGACCCAGTACTTC.

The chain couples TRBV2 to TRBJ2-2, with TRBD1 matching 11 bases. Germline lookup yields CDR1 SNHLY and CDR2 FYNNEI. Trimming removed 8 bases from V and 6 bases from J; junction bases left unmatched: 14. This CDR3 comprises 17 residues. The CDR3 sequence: CASRRTGGASLAGELFF. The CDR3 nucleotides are TGTGCCAGCCGTCGGACAGGGGGCGCGAGTTTGGCCGGGGAGCTGTTTTTT.

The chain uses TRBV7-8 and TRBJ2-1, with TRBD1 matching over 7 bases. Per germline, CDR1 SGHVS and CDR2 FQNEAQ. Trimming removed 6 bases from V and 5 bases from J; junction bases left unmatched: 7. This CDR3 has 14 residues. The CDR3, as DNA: TGTGCCAGCAGGAAGACAGGGAGCCACAATGAGCAGTTCTTC. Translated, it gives CASRKTGSHNEQFF.

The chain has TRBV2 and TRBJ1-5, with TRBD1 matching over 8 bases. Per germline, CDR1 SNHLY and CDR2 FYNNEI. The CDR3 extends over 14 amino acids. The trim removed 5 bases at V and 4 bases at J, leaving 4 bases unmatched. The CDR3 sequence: CASSYGQGNQPQHF. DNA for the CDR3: TGTGCCAGCAGTTACGGACAGGGAAATCAGCCCCAGCATTTT.

The CDR3 is CASSPGQAQSVQAPPYGYTF. The DNA for the CDR3 is TGTGCCAGCTCACCTGGACAGGCGCAATCTGTGCAGGCCCCCCCCTATGGCTACACCTTC. V is TRBV18 and J is TRBJ1-2; 7 bases line up with TRBD1. V shed 3 bases and J 4 bases; nucleotides not matched to a gene: 23. This CDR3 has 20 residues. CDR1 and CDR2 from the germline V gene are KGHSH and LQKENI.

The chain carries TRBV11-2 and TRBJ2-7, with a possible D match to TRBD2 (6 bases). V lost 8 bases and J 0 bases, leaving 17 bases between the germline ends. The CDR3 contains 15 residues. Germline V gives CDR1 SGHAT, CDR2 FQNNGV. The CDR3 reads CASGLLVGGSYEQYF. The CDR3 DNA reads TGTGCCAGCGGGTTACTGGTGGGAGGCTCCTACGAGCAGTACTTC. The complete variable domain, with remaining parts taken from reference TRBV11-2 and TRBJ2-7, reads EAGVAQSPRYKIIEKRQSVAFWCNPISGHATLYWYQQILGQGPKLLIQFQNNGVVDDSQLPKDRFSAERLKGVDSTLKIQPAKLEDSAVYLCASGLLVGGSYEQYFGPGTRLTVT.

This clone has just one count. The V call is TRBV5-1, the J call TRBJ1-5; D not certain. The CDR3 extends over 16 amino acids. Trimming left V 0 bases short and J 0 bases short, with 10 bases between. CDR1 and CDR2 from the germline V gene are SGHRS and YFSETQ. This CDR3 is CASSLDGPDSNQPQHF. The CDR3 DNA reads TGCGCCAGCAGCTTGGATGGGCCGGATAGCAATCAGCCCCAGCATTTT. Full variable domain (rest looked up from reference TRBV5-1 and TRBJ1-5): KAGVTQTPRYLIKTRGQQVTLSCSPISGHRSVSWYQQTPGQGLQFLFEYFSETQRNKGNFPGRFSGRQFSNSRSEMNVSTLELGDSALYLCASSLDGPDSNQPQHFGDGTRLSIL.

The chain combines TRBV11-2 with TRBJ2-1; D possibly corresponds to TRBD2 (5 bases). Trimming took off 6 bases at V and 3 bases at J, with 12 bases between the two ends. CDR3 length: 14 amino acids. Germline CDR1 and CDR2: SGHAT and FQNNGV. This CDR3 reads CASSRDNSYNEQFF. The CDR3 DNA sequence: TGTGCCAGCAGTCGGGATAACAGCTACAATGAGCAGTTCTTC.

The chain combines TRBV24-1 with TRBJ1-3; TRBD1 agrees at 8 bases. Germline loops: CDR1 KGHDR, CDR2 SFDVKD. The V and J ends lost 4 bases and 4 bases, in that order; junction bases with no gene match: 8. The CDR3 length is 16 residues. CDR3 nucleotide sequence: TGTGCCACCAGTGACGCGACGGACAGGGACGGAAACACCATATATTTT. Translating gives CATSDATDRDGNTIYF.

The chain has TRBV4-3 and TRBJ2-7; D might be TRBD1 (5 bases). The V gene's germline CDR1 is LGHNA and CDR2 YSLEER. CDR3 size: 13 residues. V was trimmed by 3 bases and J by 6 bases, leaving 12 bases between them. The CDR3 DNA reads TGCGCCAGCAGCCAGCACAGGTTGGGCGAGCAGTACTTC. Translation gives CASSQHRLGEQYF.

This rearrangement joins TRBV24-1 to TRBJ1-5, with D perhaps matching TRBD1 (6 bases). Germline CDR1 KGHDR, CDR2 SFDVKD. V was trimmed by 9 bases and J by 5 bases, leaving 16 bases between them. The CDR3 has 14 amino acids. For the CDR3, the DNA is TGTGCCACCTCTAAGGCAGGGGTAGATCAGCCCCAGCATTTT. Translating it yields CATSKAGVDQPQHF.

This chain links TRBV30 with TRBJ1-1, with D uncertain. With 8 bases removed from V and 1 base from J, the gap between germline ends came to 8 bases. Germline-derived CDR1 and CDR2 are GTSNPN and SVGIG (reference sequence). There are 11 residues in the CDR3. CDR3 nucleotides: TGTGCCCGGGGAGAGAACACTGAAGCTTTCTTT. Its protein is CARGENTEAFF. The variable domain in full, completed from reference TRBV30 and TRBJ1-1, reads SQTIHQWPATLVQPVGSPLSLECTVEGTSNPNLYWYRQAAGRGLQLLFYSVGIGQISSEVPQNLSASRPQDRQFILSSKKLLLSDSGFYLCARGENTEAFFGQGTRLTVV.

The DNA of the CDR3 is TGCGCCAGCAGCCTCAGGGGAGGGGGCACAGATACGCAGTATTTT. Amino acid sequence: CASSLRGGGTDTQYF. The rearrangement links TRBV5-1 to TRBJ2-3, with TRBD2 as a possible D gene (7 bases). The CDR3 contains 15 residues. The V and J ends lost 4 bases and 1 base respectively, with 13 bases between them. The germline CDR1 and CDR2 sequences are SGHRS and YFSETQ.

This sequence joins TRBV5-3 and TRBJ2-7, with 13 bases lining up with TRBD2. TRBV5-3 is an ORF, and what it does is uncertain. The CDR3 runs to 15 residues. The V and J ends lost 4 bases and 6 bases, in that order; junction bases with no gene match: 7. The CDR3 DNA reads TGTGCCAGAAGCCCTGGACTAGCGGGAGTCTCCGAGCAGTACTTC. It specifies CARSPGLAGVSEQYF.

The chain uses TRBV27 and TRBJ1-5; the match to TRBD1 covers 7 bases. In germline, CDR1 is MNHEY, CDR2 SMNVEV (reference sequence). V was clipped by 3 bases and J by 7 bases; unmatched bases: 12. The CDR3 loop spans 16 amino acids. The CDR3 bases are TGTGCCAGCAGTTTCTCATCCACAGGGGCAGGGCAGCCCCAGCATTTT. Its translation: CASSFSSTGAGQPQHF.

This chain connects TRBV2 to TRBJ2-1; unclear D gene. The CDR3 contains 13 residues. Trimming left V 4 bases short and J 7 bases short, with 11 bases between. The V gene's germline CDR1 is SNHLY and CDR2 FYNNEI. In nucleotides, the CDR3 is TGTGCCAGCAGTGTGGGCGAGGTAAATGAGCAGTTCTTC. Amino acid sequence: CASSVGEVNEQFF.

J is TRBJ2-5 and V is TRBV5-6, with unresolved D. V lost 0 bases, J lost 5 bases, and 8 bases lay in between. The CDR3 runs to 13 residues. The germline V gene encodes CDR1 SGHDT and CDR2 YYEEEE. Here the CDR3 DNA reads TGTGCCAGCAGCTTGGGCAGGTTGGAGACCCAGTACTTC. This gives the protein CASSLGRLETQYF.

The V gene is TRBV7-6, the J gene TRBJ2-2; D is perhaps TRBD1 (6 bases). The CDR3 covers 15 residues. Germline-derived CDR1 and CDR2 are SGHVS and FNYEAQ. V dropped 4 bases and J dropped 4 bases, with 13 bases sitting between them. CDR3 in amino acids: CASSSTGPGTGELFF. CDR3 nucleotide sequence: TGTGCCAGCAGCTCGACAGGACCGGGCACCGGGGAGCTGTTTTTT. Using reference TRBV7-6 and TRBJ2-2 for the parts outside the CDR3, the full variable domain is GAGVSQSPRYKVTKRGQDVALRCDPISGHVSLYWYRQALGQGPEFLTYFNYEAQQDKSGLPNDRFSAERPEGSISTLTIQRTEQRDSAMYRCASSSTGPGTGELFFGEGSRLTVL.

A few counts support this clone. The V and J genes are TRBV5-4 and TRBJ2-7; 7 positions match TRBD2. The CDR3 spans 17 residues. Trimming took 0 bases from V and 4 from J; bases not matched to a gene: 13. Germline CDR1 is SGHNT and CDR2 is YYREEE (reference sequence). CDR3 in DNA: TGTGCCAGCAGCTTGGGGGGAGGGAGTCCCCTACCATACGAGCAGTACTTC. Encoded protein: CASSLGGGSPLPYEQYF.

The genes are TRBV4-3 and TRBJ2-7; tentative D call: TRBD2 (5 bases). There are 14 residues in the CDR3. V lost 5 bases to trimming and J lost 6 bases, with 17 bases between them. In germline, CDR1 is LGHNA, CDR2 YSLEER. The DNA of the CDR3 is TGCGCCAGCAGCTCCCAATGGACTCGTGGCGAGCAGTACTTC. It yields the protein CASSSQWTRGEQYF.

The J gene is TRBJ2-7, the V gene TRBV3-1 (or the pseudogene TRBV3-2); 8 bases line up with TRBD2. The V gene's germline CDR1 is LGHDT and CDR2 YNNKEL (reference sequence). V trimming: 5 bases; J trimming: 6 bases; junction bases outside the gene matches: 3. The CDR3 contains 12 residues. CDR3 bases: TGTGCCAGCAGCGATGGACTAGCCGAGCAGTACTTC. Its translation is CASSDGLAEQYF.